These 26 T cell receptor beta chains came from one sample sequenced in a study of shared clonotypes between healthy human individuals. Naive-designated CD8 cells lacked CD45RO, were positively enriched for CCR7, and omitted terminally differentiated effector memory CD45RA+ cells. Repertoires were generated with immunoSEQ multiplex PCR, while TCRdb's copy carries only in-frame clones and drops some. Altogether a few million clones are present, 85% to 95% being singletons, with the ten largest covering under 2%. Sequencing input: naive CD8+ T cells from PBMCs. Receptors originate from a man aged 18 to 30 in good health. Some clones in this sample may be carry-over from other donors' samples.

This chain uses TRBV14 with TRBJ2-3; D is ambiguous. Germline loops: CDR1 SGHDN, CDR2 FVKESK. With 4 bases removed from V and 5 bases from J, the gap between germline ends came to 10 bases. This CDR3 spans 13 amino acids. In nucleotides, the CDR3 is TGTGCCAGCAGCCTACGGAGCCTAGATACGCAGTATTTT. It yields the protein CASSLRSLDTQYF.

The chain employs TRBV10-3 and TRBJ2-3; possible D gene TRBD2, 6 bases. The CDR3 totals 17 residues. Trimming took off 4 bases at V and 3 bases at J, with 20 bases between the two ends. Germline CDR1 and CDR2: ENHRY and SYGVKD. The CDR3 here is CAISVFGGSKPTDTQYF. CDR3 DNA: TGTGCCATCAGTGTGTTTGGGGGGAGCAAACCAACAGATACGCAGTATTTT.

The V gene is TRBV5-8, the J gene TRBJ2-7; D remains ambiguous. There are 13 residues in the CDR3. Germline values: CDR1 SGHTS, CDR2 YDEGEE. V dropped 5 bases and J dropped 6 bases, with 15 bases sitting between them. The CDR3 DNA reads TGTGCCAGCAGGCCGCCGGCAGGTAGCGAGCAGTACTTC. It specifies CASRPPAGSEQYF.

For this clone: Other DNA sequences in this specimen translate into the identical CDR3. J is TRBJ1-2 and V is TRBV29-1; 7 nucleotides agree with TRBD1. CDR3 size: 12 residues. Germline V gives CDR1 SQVTM, CDR2 ANQGSEA. V shed 6 bases and J 4 bases; nucleotides not matched to a gene: 5. CDR3 coding DNA: TGCAGCGTGACCGGGACAGCCTATGGCTACACCTTC. Encoded protein: CSVTGTAYGYTF.

The chain recombines TRBV11-2 with TRBJ1-1; D possibly corresponds to TRBD1 (5 bases). The germline V and J ends were trimmed by 3 bases and 7 bases, with 9 bases remaining between them. There are 12 residues in the CDR3. From germline, CDR1 is SGHAT and CDR2 FQNNGV. The CDR3 loop is CASSLGRFEAFF. CDR3 sequence (DNA): TGTGCCAGCAGCTTGGGACGATTTGAAGCTTTCTTT.

The chain uses TRBV27 and TRBJ1-2, with D possibly TRBD1 on 6 matching bases. V was pared by 5 bases and J by 5 bases, with 12 bases between. The CDR3 is 13 amino acids. Per the germline V gene, CDR1 is MNHEY and CDR2 is SMNVEV (reference sequence). The CDR3 is CASSQGNGYGYTF. CDR3 coding DNA: TGTGCCAGCAGTCAGGGGAATGGGTATGGCTACACCTTC.

This chain links TRBV28 with TRBJ2-5; perhaps TRBD2 as D (5 bases). This CDR3 spans 17 amino acids. CDR1 MDHEN and CDR2 SYDVKM come from the germline V gene. V lost 4 bases and J 5 bases, leaving 23 bases between the germline ends. The CDR3 DNA reads TGTGCCAGCAGTTCCCGAAAGGCCCAAGAGGGTTGGGAGACCCAGTACTTC. Its translation is CASSSRKAQEGWETQYF.

The chain couples TRBV6-7 to TRBJ1-6; 8 bases line up with TRBD1. TRBV6-7 is designated an ORF whose function remains uncertain. The junction had 3 bases not matched to a gene; V was cut back by 1 base and J by 1 base. The CDR3 is 17 amino acids. The CDR3 DNA sequence: TGTGCCAGCAGTTACTTAGACAGGGGTTCCTATAATTCACCCCTCCACTTT. This encodes CASSYLDRGSYNSPLHF.

This clone showed up just once. The chain recombines TRBV19 with TRBJ1-5; 9 nucleotides align to TRBD1. Germline trimming cut 9 bases from V and 2 bases from J; bases unmatched to any gene: 8. Per the germline V gene, CDR1 is LNHDA and CDR2 is SQIVND (reference sequence). This CDR3 is built from 15 residues. The CDR3 loop is CASGTGTGRNQPQHF. CDR3 DNA sequence: TGTGCCAGCGGAACCGGGACAGGGCGCAATCAGCCCCAGCATTTT.

A single count supports this clone. V usage is TRBV7-9 and J usage is TRBJ1-4; no firm D call. Germline values: CDR1 SEHNR, CDR2 FQNEAQ (reference sequence). The V gene lost 4 bases and the J gene lost 8 bases, with 11 bases spanning the gap. This CDR3 is 13 amino acids long. The CDR3 coding sequence is TGTGCCAGCAGCTCCCCCCTCGGGGAAAAACTGTTTTTT. Its translation is CASSSPLGEKLFF.

The rearrangement joins TRBV28 to TRBJ2-3; a weak D match, TRBD2 (5 bases). Germline loops: CDR1 MDHEN, CDR2 SYDVKM. Trimming removed 4 bases from V and 0 bases from J, with 14 bases in between. The CDR3 length is 16 residues. The CDR3 reads CASSSGKARSTDTQYF. CDR3 in DNA: TGTGCCAGCAGTTCGGGAAAAGCGCGTAGCACAGATACGCAGTATTTT.

The genes are TRBV29-1 and TRBJ2-5; the match to TRBD1 covers 11 bases. CDR1 is SQVTM, CDR2 ANQGSEA, per germline. Trimming took 3 bases from V and 5 from J; bases not matched to a gene: 11. The CDR3 sequence is 16 residues long. The CDR3 reads CSVDGPGQGARETQYF. DNA of the CDR3: TGCAGCGTTGATGGCCCCGGACAGGGGGCGAGGGAGACCCAGTACTTC.

J is TRBJ2-1 and V is TRBV5-1, with D perhaps TRBD2 (5 bases). Looked up from germline, CDR1 is SGHRS and CDR2 is YFSETQ. The CDR3 is 15 amino acids. Trimming took 2 bases from V and 8 from J, leaving 17 bases between them. CDR3 nucleotide sequence: TGCGCCAGCAGCTTAGACTACGTAGTTGCCGATGAGCAGTTCTTC. Protein product: CASSLDYVVADEQFF.

V and J are TRBV7-2 and TRBJ2-3; D is uncertain. V shed 4 bases and J shed 6 bases, with 8 bases lying between them. The germline V gene has CDR1 SGHTA and CDR2 FQGNSA. CDR3 size: 12 residues. For the CDR3, the DNA is TGTGCCAGCAGCTCCGTCGTGGATACGCAGTATTTT. It encodes CASSSVVDTQYF.

This chain joins TRBV28 and TRBJ2-7, with D tentatively TRBD1 (6 bases). This CDR3 is 15 amino acids long. V lost 11 bases to trimming and J lost 6 bases, with 26 bases between them. CDR1 is MDHEN and CDR2 is SYDVKM in the germline V gene. The CDR3 nucleotides read TGTGCCTGCCGGTTGGGGGCAGGGATCCCTTCCGAGCAGTACTTC. Translated: CACRLGAGIPSEQYF.

This sequence joins TRBV27 and TRBJ2-7, with 9 bases that match TRBD2. Germline CDR1 MNHEY, CDR2 SMNVEV (reference sequence). Unmatched junction bases numbered 9, after V lost 3 bases and J lost 6 bases. This CDR3 has 15 amino acids. The CDR3 spells CASSLMASGTREQYF. The CDR3 bases are TGTGCCAGCAGTTTGATGGCTAGCGGGACCCGCGAGCAGTACTTC.

This clone was observed a handful of times. The chain's CDR3 is CASSLEMGTEAFF. The DNA of the CDR3 is TGTGCCAGCAGCTTAGAAATGGGGACTGAAGCTTTCTTT. The chain has TRBV7-9 and TRBJ1-1; D is uncertain. V lost 1 base to trimming and J lost 5 bases, with 8 bases between them. CDR1 and CDR2 (germline): SEHNR, FQNEAQ (reference sequence). The CDR3 has 13 amino acids.

The rearrangement uses TRBV6-5 and TRBJ1-1; perhaps TRBD1 as D (6 bases). V gave up 2 bases and J gave up 5 bases, with 12 bases separating them. The length of the CDR3 is 14 residues. Germline loops: CDR1 MNHEY, CDR2 SVGAGI. CDR3 loop: CASSYRGEETEAFF. DNA for the CDR3: TGTGCCAGCAGTTACAGGGGGGAAGAAACTGAAGCTTTCTTT.

This CDR3 reads CASSHRDSTYEQYF. The CDR3, as DNA: TGTGCCAGCAGCCACCGGGACAGTACCTACGAGCAGTACTTC. The rearrangement links TRBV5-4 to TRBJ2-7; 7 bases align to TRBD1. The CDR3 covers 14 residues. V was clipped by 4 bases and J by 2 bases; unmatched bases: 6. Germline V gene lookup returns CDR1 SGHNT and CDR2 YYREEE (reference sequence).

The rearrangement uses TRBV4-3 and TRBJ1-1; TRBD1 aligns across 9 bases. Germline V CDR1 and CDR2: LGHNA, YSLEER. The V and J ends lost 3 bases and 5 bases, in that order; junction bases with no gene match: 7. CDR3 size: 15 residues. CDR3 DNA sequence: TGCGCCAGCAGCCAGGGGACAGGGAGGTGGACTGAAGCTTTCTTT. It translates to CASSQGTGRWTEAFF.

The V and J genes are TRBV6-1 and TRBJ1-1; 7 bases are a match to TRBD1. The CDR3 is 13 residues long. The V and J ends lost 6 bases and 11 bases, in that order; junction bases with no gene match: 12. Germline V gene lookup returns CDR1 MNHNS and CDR2 SASEGT. In nucleotides, the CDR3 is TGTGCCAGCAGCGAATGGGGACAGCGGAGGGCTTTCTTT. Translating it yields CASSEWGQRRAFF.

For this clone: The sample holds other DNA sequences that translate to the same CDR3. This chain joins TRBV27 and TRBJ2-7, with D uncertain. Germline V gene lookup returns CDR1 MNHEY and CDR2 SMNVEV (reference sequence). V dropped 6 bases and J dropped 0 bases, with 12 bases sitting between them. The CDR3 is 14 amino acids. DNA for the CDR3: TGTGCCAGCAGCCCATTAAGGAGCTCCTACGAGCAGTACTTC. This encodes CASSPLRSSYEQYF.

The gene calls are TRBV29-1 and TRBJ2-1, with TRBD2 matching over 7 bases. Germline trimming cut 1 base from V and 2 bases from J; bases unmatched to any gene: 8. CDR3 length equals 16 residues. Germline V gene data show CDR1 as SQVTM and CDR2 as ANQGSEA. CDR3: CSVEGGSSNAYNEQFF. The CDR3 nucleotides read TGCAGCGTTGAAGGCGGGAGCTCAAACGCCTACAATGAGCAGTTCTTC.

The CDR3 DNA reads as TGTGCCAGCAGTTACCAGGGGTTACCCTACGAGCAGTACTTC. Encoded protein: CASSYQGLPYEQYF. The chain employs TRBV6-5 and TRBJ2-7; tentatively, D is TRBD1 (6 bases). The CDR3 runs 14 residues. V was pared by 2 bases and J by 2 bases, with 10 bases between. Germline loops: CDR1 MNHEY, CDR2 SVGAGI.

The chain employs TRBV27 and TRBJ2-2; 9 positions match TRBD2. The V gene end was trimmed by 3 bases and the J gene end by 1 base; junction bases not matched to a gene: 12. CDR3 size: 19 residues. Looked up from germline, CDR1 is MNHEY and CDR2 is SMNVEV (reference sequence). CDR3 in DNA: TGTGCCAGCAGTTTTATCCTAGCGGGACCACTCGGGAACACCGGGGAGCTGTTTTTT. Protein: CASSFILAGPLGNTGELFF.

This clone has only one observation. One junction end does not reproduce the germline sequence, and a read error may be involved. Other DNA sequences from this sample encode an identical CDR3 as well. The chain employs TRBV7-9 and TRBJ1-4, with TRBD1 matching 7 bases. The length of the CDR3 is 12 residues. Germline CDR1 SEHNR, CDR2 FQNEAQ (reference sequence). The CDR3 DNA follows: TGTGCCAGCAGCCTCGGGGCGGGACAGCCGGTTTTT. As protein: CASSLGAGQPVF.